This TCR beta chain was sequenced during a study of T cell responses to AZD1222 COVID-19 vaccine. Sequenced by immunoSEQ multiplex PCR; TCRdb stores in-frame clones only, minus some. The sample records approximately 110,000 clones, less than 90% being singletons. Trimming at V came to 7 bases and at J to 7 bases, leaving 9 bases not matched to a gene. The CDR3 is 13 residues long. The germline V gene has CDR1 MRHNA and CDR2 SNTAGT. This TCR was sampled from an adult in good health. This sample comprised peripheral blood, obtained on day 0 of AZD1222 vaccination. The gene calls are TRBV6-4 and TRBJ1-1; 7 positions agree with TRBD1. CDR3 amino acids: CASKEQGDGEAFF. The CDR3 coding sequence is TGTGCCAGCAAAGAGCAGGGGGACGGTGAAGCTTTCTTT.